The 18 T cell receptor beta chains in this list originate from one sample, sequenced in a study of T cell responses to AZD1222 COVID-19 vaccine. Clones were sequenced by immunoSEQ multiplex PCR, and TCRdb holds only the in-frame ones, with some missing. The sample records 150,000 to 180,000 clones, about 88% being singletons. The specimen was peripheral blood, collected on day 0 of AZD1222 vaccination. Receptor source: an adult in good health.

The chain combines TRBV7-8 with TRBJ2-5, with D unresolved. The CDR3 is 11 residues long. The V end was cut by 5 bases, the J end by 5 bases, with 6 bases between. The germline V gene has CDR1 SGHVS and CDR2 FQNEAQ. The CDR3 region is CASSQGETQYF. The CDR3 nucleotides read TGTGCCAGCAGCCAAGGGGAGACCCAGTACTTC. The whole variable domain, filled in from reference TRBV7-8 and TRBJ2-5, reads GAGVSQSPRYKVAKRGQDVALRCDPISGHVSLFWYQQALGQGPEFLTYFQNEAQLDKSGLPSDRFFAERPEGSVSTLKIQRTQQEDSAVYLCASSQGETQYFGPGTRLLVL.

The genes are TRBV6-2 or TRBV6-3 and TRBJ2-5, with TRBD1 matching over 7 bases. After removal of 6 bases from V and 11 bases from J, the junction contained 12 bases not matched to a gene. Germline V gene lookup returns CDR1 MNHEY and CDR2 SVGEGT. This CDR3 region has 13 residues. CDR3 in DNA: TGTGCCAGCAGCAACAATAACCGGGACAGTCAGTACTTC. It yields the protein CASSNNNRDSQYF.

The chain uses TRBV6-4 and TRBJ1-1; D ambiguous. Germline lookup yields CDR1 MRHNA and CDR2 SNTAGT. The germline V and J ends were trimmed by 3 bases and 5 bases, with 16 bases remaining between them. This CDR3 contains 15 residues. The DNA for the CDR3 is TGTGCCAGCAGTGAAGGTTTTGGGGTGGGGACTGAAGCTTTCTTT. This encodes CASSEGFGVGTEAFF.

V is TRBV12-2 and J is TRBJ1-5; the tabulated D call, TRBD1, remains unverified against the DNA. TRBV12-2 is shown as a pseudogene. CDR3 length equals 18 residues. The CDR3 sequence is CASREATEATDSNQPQHF. DNA for the CDR3: TGTGCAAGTCGTGAGGCCACCGAAGCGACAGATAGCAATCAGCCCCAGCATTTT.

The chain uses TRBV6-2 or TRBV6-3 and TRBJ1-6; 8 positions match TRBD1. J lost 6 bases, V lost 6 bases, and 16 bases had no gene match. There are 18 residues in the CDR3. Germline CDR1 reads MNHEY; CDR2 reads SVGEGT. CDR3 DNA: TGTGCCAGCAGCCGCCCGGACAGGGCGAGTAATCCTAATTCACCCCTCCACTTT. Protein sequence: CASSRPDRASNPNSPLHF.

The V and J genes are TRBV3-1 (or the pseudogene TRBV3-2) and TRBJ2-7; possibly TRBD1 or TRBD2 for D (6 bases each). Trimming cost V 2 bases and J 2 bases, with 16 bases left between them. Germline CDR1 LGHDT, CDR2 YNNKEL (reference sequence). The CDR3 contains 16 residues. Here the CDR3 reads CASSQTGAILTYEQYF. The CDR3 DNA sequence: TGTGCCAGCAGCCAAACGGGGGCGATATTAACCTACGAGCAGTACTTC.

This chain uses TRBV9 with TRBJ2-2, with D maybe TRBD1 (6 bases). This CDR3 spans 15 amino acids. CDR1 is SGDLS and CDR2 is YYNGEE in the germline V gene. Trimming took 7 bases from V and 2 from J, leaving 15 bases between them. The CDR3 region is CASSGTTLNTGELFF. For the CDR3, the DNA is TGTGCCAGCTCCGGGACAACTTTAAACACCGGGGAGCTGTTTTTT.

This rearrangement joins TRBV15 to TRBJ1-2, with TRBD1 as a possible D gene (6 bases). V gave up 5 bases and J gave up 3 bases, with 16 bases separating them. Germline V gives CDR1 LNHNV, CDR2 YYDKDF (reference sequence). The CDR3 runs to 15 residues. The CDR3 DNA follows: TGTGCCACCAGCCGGAGACAGGCCAACGACTATGGCTACACCTTC. It encodes CATSRRQANDYGYTF.

This clone has just a few counts. The V and J genes are TRBV18 and TRBJ2-7, with D uncertain. V gave up 1 base and J gave up 2 bases, with 12 bases separating them. The germline V gene encodes CDR1 KGHSH and CDR2 LQKENI. The CDR3 has 15 amino acids. The CDR3 protein is CASSPRSTSTYEQYF. In DNA, the CDR3 is TGTGCCAGCTCACCACGAAGCACATCCACCTACGAGCAGTACTTC.

This clone is classed as medium-sized (0.01 to 0.1%). The genes are TRBV11-2 and TRBJ2-7; D gene ambiguous. V lost 1 base and J lost 3, with 16 bases in between. The CDR3 has 16 residues. Germline V gene sequence: CDR1 SGHAT, CDR2 FQNNGV. The CDR3 DNA reads as TGTGCCAGCAGCTTAGTTCACCAGTGGACGAACTACGAGCAGTACTTC. Protein: CASSLVHQWTNYEQYF.

The CDR3 protein is CASSFSGVGADTQYF. The CDR3 coding sequence is TGTGCCAGCAGCTTTAGCGGGGTGGGGGCAGATACGCAGTATTTT. The V gene is TRBV7-2, the J gene TRBJ2-3; 8 nucleotides align to TRBD2. CDR1 SGHTA and CDR2 FQGNSA come from the germline V gene. The trim removed 3 bases at V and 4 bases at J, leaving 6 bases unmatched. The CDR3 totals 15 residues.

This rearrangement joins TRBV6-5 to TRBJ2-2, with D possibly TRBD2 on 5 matching bases. CDR3 length: 14 residues. The ends were cut back, 5 bases at V and 3 bases at J, with 10 bases in the middle. Germline V gene sequence: CDR1 MNHEY, CDR2 SVGAGI. The CDR3 loop reads CASSSSRDTGELFF. DNA for the CDR3: TGTGCCAGCAGTAGTTCGCGGGACACCGGGGAGCTGTTTTTT.

A word on this clone: Other nucleotide sequences from this sample produce the same CDR3. This chain joins TRBV18 and TRBJ1-5; tentatively, D is TRBD1 (5 bases). The V end lost 2 bases, the J end lost 6 bases, and 8 bases lay between the germline ends. The germline CDR1 and CDR2 sequences are KGHSH and LQKENI. This CDR3 contains 13 residues. In DNA, the CDR3 is TGTGCCAGCTCACCAGGGGGTGGTCAGCCCCAGCATTTT. This gives the protein CASSPGGGQPQHF.

The rearrangement joins TRBV12-5 to TRBJ1-3; D not resolved. V gave up 3 bases and J gave up 4 bases, with 7 bases separating them. Germline V gives CDR1 LGHNT, CDR2 FRNRAP. CDR3 size: 13 residues. CDR3 amino acids: CASGLRAGNTIYF. The CDR3 nucleotides read TGTGCTAGTGGTTTACGAGCGGGAAACACCATATATTTT.

The J gene is TRBJ1-4, the V gene TRBV2; TRBD1 matches at 9 bases. This CDR3 comprises 12 residues. With V trimmed by 8 bases and J by 5 bases, 0 bases remained unmatched. Germline assignment: CDR1 SNHLY and CDR2 FYNNEI. CDR3 protein: CASGTGNEKLFF. DNA for the CDR3: TGTGCCAGCGGGACAGGGAATGAAAAACTGTTTTTT.

The chain has TRBV24-1 and TRBJ2-3; TRBD1 aligns across 7 bases. The CDR3 has 16 residues. Germline V gene sequence: CDR1 KGHDR, CDR2 SFDVKD. V was pared by 3 bases and J by 4 bases, with 9 bases of the junction left unmatched. The CDR3 DNA reads TGTGCCACCAGTGATCAAAAACAGGGGCGGGCAGATACGCAGTATTTT. Translating gives CATSDQKQGRADTQYF.

The rearrangement links TRBV7-8 to TRBJ1-3, with D perhaps TRBD1 (6 bases). The CDR3 contains 14 residues. The germline CDR1 and CDR2 sequences are SGHVS and FQNEAQ. V was clipped by 8 bases and J by 0 bases, with 11 bases between them. The CDR3 region is CASSRGLSGNTIYF. CDR3 in DNA: TGTGCCAGCTCCAGGGGCCTCTCTGGAAACACCATATATTTT.

On this clone: Different DNA sequences within this sample yield the same CDR3. The CDR3 sequence: CATSRVGATNEKLFF. The CDR3, as DNA: TGTGCCACCAGCAGAGTGGGGGCTACTAATGAAAAACTGTTTTTT. The genes are TRBV15 and TRBJ1-4; the D gene is possibly TRBD1 (6 bases). V dropped 1 base and J dropped 2 bases, with 8 bases sitting between them. This CDR3 region has 15 residues. Germline V gene lookup returns CDR1 LNHNV and CDR2 YYDKDF (reference sequence).